The next 8 T cell receptor beta chains were all read from a single sample in a study of Ad26.COV2.S vaccination and SARS-CoV-2 variants. Treatment of the sample: around 19 received Ad26.COV2.S at low or high dose, single or two shots; 5 received placebo; per-sample allocation not given. Sampling took place 63 days after the first vaccine or placebo injection. The data were produced by immunoSEQ multiplex PCR, yet TCRdb's version contains in-frame clones alone and is incomplete. The sample has approximately 300,000 clones; approximately 80% are singletons. Sequencing was performed on peripheral blood, taken in a trial of Ad26.COV2.S vaccine versus placebo. The receptor source for this set is a person aged 18 to 65 who received the Ad26.COV2.S COVID-19 vaccine or a placebo.

This clone was seen ten or more times. The chain uses TRBV1 and TRBJ2-7. TRBV1 is a pseudogene segment. The CDR3 extends over 17 amino acids. CDR3: CTSSQDRPLGVSHEQYF. The CDR3 DNA is TGCACCAGCAGCCAAGATCGCCCCCTGGGGGTCTCCCACGAGCAGTACTTC.

In regard to this clone: The identical CDR3 is also encoded by other nucleotide sequences in the sample. The chain carries TRBV3-1 (or the pseudogene TRBV3-2) and TRBJ2-7, with D unresolved. Trimming took off 3 bases at V and 0 bases at J, with 0 bases between the two ends. Germline CDR1 reads LGHDT; CDR2 reads YNNKEL (reference sequence). The CDR3 is 11 residues long. The CDR3 sequence: CASSHSYEQYF. CDR3 in DNA: TGTGCCAGCAGCCACTCCTACGAGCAGTACTTC.

This chain uses TRBV6-5 with TRBJ1-3; TRBD1 is a possible D gene (6 bases). With 6 bases removed from V and 0 bases from J, the gap between germline ends came to 9 bases. This CDR3 has 14 residues. The germline V gene has CDR1 MNHEY and CDR2 SVGAGI. CDR3 sequence: CASREGGSGNTIYF. The CDR3 nucleotides read TGTGCCAGCAGGGAGGGGGGCTCTGGAAACACCATATATTTT.

V and J are TRBV5-1 and TRBJ2-7, with D possibly being TRBD1 (6 bases). CDR1 is SGHRS and CDR2 is YFSETQ in the germline V gene. Trimming shortened V by 3 bases and J by 0 bases, and 16 bases separated the two germline ends. This CDR3 is 16 amino acids long. CDR3 sequence: CASSSNTGTRSYEQYF. The DNA for the CDR3 is TGCGCCAGCAGCTCTAATACAGGGACCCGCTCCTACGAGCAGTACTTC.

V gene TRBV13 combines with J gene TRBJ1-3; 7 bases match TRBD1. After removal of 5 bases from V and 3 bases from J, the junction contained 4 bases not matched to a gene. From germline, CDR1 is PRHDT and CDR2 FYEKMQ (reference sequence). There are 14 residues in the CDR3. CDR3 sequence reads: CASSNRDSGNTIYF. CDR3 in DNA: TGTGCCAGCAGCAATCGGGACAGTGGAAACACCATATATTTT.

The V and J genes are TRBV4-1 and TRBJ2-7, with a possible D match to TRBD1 (5 bases). In germline, CDR1 is MGHRA, CDR2 YSYEKL. This CDR3 contains 13 residues. The V gene lost 2 bases and the J gene lost 4 bases, with 9 bases spanning the gap. This CDR3 is CASSQSQGYEQYF. The CDR3 coding sequence is TGCGCCAGCAGCCAATCCCAGGGATACGAGCAGTACTTC.

The CDR3 sequence is CASTLGVGGYTF. CDR3 DNA: TGTGCCAGCACCTTGGGGGTGGGCGGCTACACCTTC. The chain combines TRBV14 with TRBJ1-2, with a weak D call TRBD1 (5 bases). The CDR3 sequence is 12 residues long. CDR1 SGHDN and CDR2 FVKESK come from the germline V gene. V dropped 7 bases and J dropped 8 bases, with 14 bases sitting between them.

The V call is TRBV3-1 (or the pseudogene TRBV3-2), the J call TRBJ2-5; 9 positions agree with TRBD2. This CDR3 has 15 residues. V was pared by 0 bases and J by 5 bases, with 4 bases of the junction left unmatched. The germline V gene encodes CDR1 LGHDT and CDR2 YNNKEL (reference sequence). This CDR3 reads CASSQDSGGGETQYF. Here the CDR3 DNA reads TGTGCCAGCAGCCAAGATAGCGGGGGCGGGGAGACCCAGTACTTC.